These T cell receptor beta chains were read from a single sample in a study of blood T cell repertoires in COVID-19. Data came from immunoSEQ multiplex PCR; TCRdb stores just in-frame clones and leaves some out. Of approximately 110,000 clones listed, around 84% are singletons. Material for sequencing was peripheral blood. Receptor source: a man aged 35 to 55 with acute or convalescent COVID-19. CDR3s include the opening cysteine and the closing phenylalanine or tryptophan. A D gene is named only where the DNA matches it firmly. Expanded clones get a size class; other rows say once, few or many, or leave the size out.

j_call: TRBJ2-3
cdr3_length: 15
v_call: TRBV19
clone_size: NA
d_call: TRBD2
cdr3_aa: CATRLAGDPRDTQYF
cdr3_nt: TGTGCCACCCGACTAGCGGGGGACCCACGGGATACGCAGTATTTT

j_call: TRBJ2-5
cdr3_length: 14
v_call: TRBV11-2
clone_size: few
d_call: NA
cdr3_aa: CASSLIYREETQYF
cdr3_nt: TGTGCCAGCAGCTTGATTTACAGGGAAGAGACCCAGTACTTC

j_call: TRBJ2-5
cdr3_length: 13
v_call: TRBV6-5
clone_size: NA
d_call: NA
cdr3_aa: CASSYRGQETQYF
cdr3_nt: TGTGCCAGCAGTTACCGGGGCCAAGAGACCCAGTACTTC

j_call: TRBJ1-5
cdr3_length: 16
v_call: TRBV28
clone_size: few
d_call: TRBD1
cdr3_aa: CASSYQGAYSNQPQHF
cdr3_nt: TGTGCCAGCAGTTATCAGGGGGCTTATAGCAATCAGCCCCAGCATTTT

j_call: TRBJ2-7
cdr3_length: 11
v_call: TRBV6-5
clone_size: few
d_call: NA
cdr3_aa: CASSYDGEQYF
cdr3_nt: TGTGCCAGCAGTTACGACGGGGAGCAGTACTTC

j_call: TRBJ1-2
cdr3_length: 12
v_call: TRBV18
clone_size: NA
d_call: NA
cdr3_aa: CASSPENYGYTF
cdr3_nt: TGTGCCAGCTCACCAGAGAACTATGGCTACACCTTC

j_call: TRBJ2-7
cdr3_length: 18
v_call: TRBV18
clone_size: NA
d_call: TRBD2
cdr3_aa: CASSPRTSGGSSSYEQYF
cdr3_nt: TGTGCCAGCTCACCACGAACTAGCGGGGGCTCAAGCTCCTACGAGCAGTACTTC

j_call: TRBJ2-2
cdr3_length: 12
v_call: TRBV7-9
clone_size: NA
d_call: NA
cdr3_aa: CASREGGGELFF
cdr3_nt: TGTGCCAGCAGAGAGGGCGGCGGGGAGCTGTTTTTT

j_call: TRBJ1-5
cdr3_length: 14
v_call: TRBV18
clone_size: NA
d_call: NA
cdr3_aa: CASSESDSNQPQHF
cdr3_nt: TGTGCCAGCTCAGAGAGTGATAGCAATCAGCCCCAGCATTTT

j_call: TRBJ1-5
cdr3_length: 16
v_call: TRBV19
clone_size: NA
d_call: TRBD1
cdr3_aa: CASKDGTAYSNQPQHF
cdr3_nt: TGTGCCAGTAAAGACGGGACAGCGTATAGCAATCAGCCCCAGCATTTT

j_call: TRBJ2-3
cdr3_length: 16
v_call: TRBV7-2
clone_size: NA
d_call: TRBD2
cdr3_aa: CASSFRLAGGIDTQYF
cdr3_nt: TGTGCCAGCAGCTTCCGACTAGCGGGAGGGATAGATACGCAGTATTTT

j_call: TRBJ2-5
cdr3_length: 14
v_call: TRBV3-1/TRBV3-2
clone_size: NA
d_call: TRBD1
cdr3_aa: CASSLQGGQETQYF
cdr3_nt: TGTGCCAGCAGCTTACAGGGGGGCCAAGAGACCCAGTACTTC

j_call: TRBJ1-1
cdr3_length: 14
v_call: TRBV6-5
clone_size: NA
d_call: NA
cdr3_aa: CASKFGTHNTEAFF
cdr3_nt: TGTGCCAGCAAGTTCGGGACTCATAACACTGAAGCTTTCTTT

j_call: TRBJ1-2
cdr3_length: 13
v_call: TRBV12-3/TRBV12-4
clone_size: NA
d_call: NA
cdr3_aa: CASRPRARYGYTF
cdr3_nt: TGTGCCAGCAGACCCAGGGCCCGGTATGGCTACACCTTC

j_call: TRBJ2-7
cdr3_length: 15
v_call: TRBV6-5
clone_size: few
d_call: NA
cdr3_aa: CASVRNRCPTGEQYF
cdr3_nt: TGTGCCAGCGTAAGGAACAGGTGCCCGACTGGCGAGCAGTACTTC

j_call: TRBJ1-1
cdr3_length: 11
v_call: TRBV12-3/TRBV12-4
clone_size: NA
d_call: NA
cdr3_aa: CASRGRREAFF
cdr3_nt: TGTGCCAGCAGGGGCCGCCGTGAAGCTTTCTTT

j_call: TRBJ2-7
cdr3_length: 13
v_call: TRBV7-9
clone_size: NA
d_call: NA
cdr3_aa: CASSYQGRPEQYF
cdr3_nt: TGTGCCAGCAGCTACCAGGGGCGCCCCGAGCAGTACTTC

j_call: TRBJ2-3
cdr3_length: 17
v_call: TRBV10-1
clone_size: NA
d_call: TRBD2
cdr3_aa: CASSESNSGSGADTQYF
cdr3_nt: TGCGCCAGCAGTGAGTCGAACAGCGGGAGTGGGGCAGATACGCAGTATTTT

j_call: TRBJ2-3
cdr3_length: 16
v_call: TRBV5-1
clone_size: NA
d_call: NA
cdr3_aa: CASSLVAPGGTDTQYF
cdr3_nt: TGCGCCAGCAGCTTGGTGGCCCCCGGAGGCACAGATACGCAGTATTTT

j_call: TRBJ1-2
cdr3_length: 12
v_call: TRBV2
clone_size: NA
d_call: TRBD1
cdr3_aa: CASTEDRAGYTF
cdr3_nt: TGTGCCAGCACTGAAGACAGGGCTGGCTACACCTTC

j_call: TRBJ1-5
cdr3_length: 16
v_call: TRBV25-1
clone_size: NA
d_call: NA
cdr3_aa: CASSEGGKGPNQPQHF
cdr3_nt: TGTGCCAGCAGTGAAGGTGGGAAGGGGCCCAATCAGCCCCAGCATTTT

j_call: TRBJ2-7
cdr3_length: 14
v_call: TRBV27
clone_size: once
d_call: TRBD1
cdr3_aa: CASSRDRGRLEQYF
cdr3_nt: TGTGCCAGCAGTAGAGACAGGGGGCGTTTAGAGCAGTACTTC

j_call: TRBJ2-1
cdr3_length: 15
v_call: TRBV2
clone_size: once
d_call: TRBD2
cdr3_aa: CASSNSGSSYNEQFF
cdr3_nt: TGTGCCAGCAGTAATAGCGGGAGCTCCTACAATGAGCAGTTCTTC

j_call: TRBJ1-5
cdr3_length: 16
v_call: TRBV19
clone_size: few
d_call: TRBD1
cdr3_aa: CASSTRQGRSNQPQHF
cdr3_nt: TGTGCCAGTAGTACAAGACAGGGCCGGAGCAATCAGCCCCAGCATTTT

j_call: TRBJ2-5
cdr3_length: 19
v_call: TRBV10-1
clone_size: NA
d_call: TRBD1
cdr3_aa: CASIPPGQGLFGGEETQYF
cdr3_nt: TGCGCCAGCATCCCCCCGGGACAGGGTCTATTTGGGGGCGAGGAGACCCAGTACTTC

j_call: TRBJ2-3
cdr3_length: 15
v_call: TRBV19
clone_size: NA
d_call: TRBD2
cdr3_aa: CASSISSGSTDTQYF
cdr3_nt: TGTGCCAGTAGTATAAGTAGCGGGAGCACAGATACGCAGTATTTT

j_call: TRBJ1-2
cdr3_length: 14
v_call: TRBV25-1
clone_size: once
d_call: TRBD1
cdr3_aa: CASRGTGTGSGYTF
cdr3_nt: TGTGCCAGCAGGGGCACCGGGACAGGGAGCGGCTACACCTTC

j_call: TRBJ1-6
cdr3_length: 15
v_call: TRBV7-3
clone_size: NA
d_call: NA
cdr3_aa: CASSLFGEGSSPLHF
cdr3_nt: TGTGCCAGCAGCTTATTCGGGGAAGGAAGCTCACCCCTCCACTTT

j_call: TRBJ1-1
cdr3_length: 11
v_call: TRBV30
clone_size: NA
d_call: NA
cdr3_aa: CAWSGITEAFF
cdr3_nt: TGTGCCTGGAGTGGTATCACTGAAGCTTTCTTT

j_call: TRBJ2-6
cdr3_length: 17
v_call: TRBV25-1
clone_size: NA
d_call: NA
cdr3_aa: CASSRPQGEAGANVLTF
cdr3_nt: TGTGCCAGCAGTAGGCCACAGGGTGAGGCCGGGGCCAACGTCCTGACTTTC

j_call: TRBJ2-7
cdr3_length: 14
v_call: TRBV28
clone_size: NA
d_call: NA
cdr3_aa: CASSPGTPAYEQYF
cdr3_nt: TGTGCCAGCAGCCCCGGGACACCAGCCTACGAGCAGTACTTC

j_call: TRBJ2-3
cdr3_length: 15
v_call: TRBV7-3
clone_size: NA
d_call: NA
cdr3_aa: CASSLTRGGWDTQYF
cdr3_nt: TGTGCCAGCAGCTTAACACGGGGAGGTTGGGATACGCAGTATTTT

j_call: TRBJ2-5
cdr3_length: 15
v_call: TRBV7-2
clone_size: NA
d_call: TRBD2
cdr3_aa: CASSLGLAGGETQYF
cdr3_nt: TGTGCCAGCAGCTTGGGACTAGCGGGGGGAGAGACCCAGTACTTC

j_call: TRBJ2-1
cdr3_length: 15
v_call: TRBV30
clone_size: NA
d_call: TRBD2
cdr3_aa: CAWRDTSGPSREQFF
cdr3_nt: TGTGCCTGGAGGGATACTAGCGGCCCCAGTCGAGAGCAGTTCTTC

j_call: TRBJ1-6
cdr3_length: 14
v_call: TRBV19
clone_size: NA
d_call: NA
cdr3_aa: CASSTTGYLSPLHF
cdr3_nt: TGTGCCAGTAGTACTACAGGGTACTTGTCACCCCTCCACTTT